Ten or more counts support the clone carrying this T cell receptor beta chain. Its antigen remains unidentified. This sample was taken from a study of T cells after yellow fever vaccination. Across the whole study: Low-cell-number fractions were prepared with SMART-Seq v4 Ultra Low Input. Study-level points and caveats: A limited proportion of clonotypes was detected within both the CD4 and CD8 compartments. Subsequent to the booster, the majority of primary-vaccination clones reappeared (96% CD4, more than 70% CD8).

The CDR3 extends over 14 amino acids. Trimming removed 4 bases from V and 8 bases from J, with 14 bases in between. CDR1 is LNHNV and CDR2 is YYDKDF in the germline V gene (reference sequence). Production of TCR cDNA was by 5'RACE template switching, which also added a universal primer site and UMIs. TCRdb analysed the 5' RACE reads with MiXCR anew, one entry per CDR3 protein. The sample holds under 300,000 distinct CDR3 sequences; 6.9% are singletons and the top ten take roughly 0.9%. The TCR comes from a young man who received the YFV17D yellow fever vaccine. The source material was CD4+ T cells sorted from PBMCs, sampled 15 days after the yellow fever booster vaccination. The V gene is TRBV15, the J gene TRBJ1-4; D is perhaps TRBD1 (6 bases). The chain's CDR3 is CATSNGQYGEKLFF. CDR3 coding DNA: TGTGCCACCAGCAATGGACAGTATGGAGAAAAACTGTTTTTT.